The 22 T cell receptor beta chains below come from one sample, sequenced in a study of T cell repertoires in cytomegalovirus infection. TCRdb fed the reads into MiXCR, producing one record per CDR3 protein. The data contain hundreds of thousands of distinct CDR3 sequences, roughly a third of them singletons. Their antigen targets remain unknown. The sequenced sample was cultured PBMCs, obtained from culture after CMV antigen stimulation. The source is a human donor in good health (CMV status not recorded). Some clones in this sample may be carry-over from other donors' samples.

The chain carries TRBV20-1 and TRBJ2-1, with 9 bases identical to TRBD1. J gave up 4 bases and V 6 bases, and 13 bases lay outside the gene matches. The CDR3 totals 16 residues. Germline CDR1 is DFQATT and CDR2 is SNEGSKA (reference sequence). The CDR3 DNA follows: TGCAGTGCGCCAGGGGCTGGACAGGGGCTTTACAATGAGCAGTTCTTC. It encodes CSAPGAGQGLYNEQFF.

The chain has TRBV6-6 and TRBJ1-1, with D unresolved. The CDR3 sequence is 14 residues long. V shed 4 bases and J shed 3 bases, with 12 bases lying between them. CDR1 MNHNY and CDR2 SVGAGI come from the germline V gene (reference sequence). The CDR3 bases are TGTGCCAGCAGTTCTCTCCTTTTGGACACTGAAGCTTTCTTT. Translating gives CASSSLLLDTEAFF.

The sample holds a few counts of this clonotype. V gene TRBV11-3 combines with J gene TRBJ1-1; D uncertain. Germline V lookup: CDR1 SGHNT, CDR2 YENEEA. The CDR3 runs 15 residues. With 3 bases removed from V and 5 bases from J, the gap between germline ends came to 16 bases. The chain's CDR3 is CASSFLSGEWTEAFF. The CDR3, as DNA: TGTGCCAGCAGCTTCTTATCCGGGGAGTGGACTGAAGCTTTCTTT. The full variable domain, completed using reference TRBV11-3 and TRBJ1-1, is EAGVVQSPRYKIIEKKQPVAFWCNPISGHNTLYWYLQNLGQGPELLIRYENEEAVDDSQLPKDRFSAERLKGVDSTLKIQPAELGDSAVYLCASSFLSGEWTEAFFGQGTRLTVV.

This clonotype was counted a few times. In nucleotides, the CDR3 is TGTGCCAGTAGGACGGACTCCAAGAATGAGCAGTTCTTC. Translation: CASRTDSKNEQFF. The chain has TRBV2 and TRBJ2-1, with a tentative D call TRBD2 (5 bases). The CDR3 has 13 residues. V lost 9 bases and J lost 7, with 16 bases in between. Per germline, CDR1 SNHLY and CDR2 FYNNEI.

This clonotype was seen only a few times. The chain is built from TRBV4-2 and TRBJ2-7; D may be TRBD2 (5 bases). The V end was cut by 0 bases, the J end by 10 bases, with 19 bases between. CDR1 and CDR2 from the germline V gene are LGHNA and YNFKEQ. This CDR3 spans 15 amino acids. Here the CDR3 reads CASSQDRLASARQYF. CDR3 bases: TGTGCCAGCAGCCAAGATCGGCTAGCCTCGGCGAGACAGTACTTC.

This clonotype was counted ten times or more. Here the CDR3 reads CASSDDWRTYNEQFF. Written as DNA, the CDR3 is TGTGCCAGCAGCGACGACTGGCGGACCTACAATGAGCAGTTCTTC. This sequence joins TRBV7-2 and TRBJ2-1; no firm D call. The CDR3 length is 15 residues. V gave up 5 bases and J gave up 2 bases, with 13 bases separating them. From germline, CDR1 is SGHTA and CDR2 FQGNSA.

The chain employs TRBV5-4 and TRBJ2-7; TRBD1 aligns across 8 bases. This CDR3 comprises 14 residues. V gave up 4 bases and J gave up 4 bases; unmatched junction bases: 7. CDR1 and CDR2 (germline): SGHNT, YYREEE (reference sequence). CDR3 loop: CASSHRQGRYEQYF. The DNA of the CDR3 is TGTGCCAGCAGCCATAGACAGGGGAGATACGAGCAGTACTTC.

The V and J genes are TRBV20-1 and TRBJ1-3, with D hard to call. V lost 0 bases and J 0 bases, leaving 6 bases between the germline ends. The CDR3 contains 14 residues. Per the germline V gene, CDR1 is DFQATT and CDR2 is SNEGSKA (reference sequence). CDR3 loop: CSARDSSSGNTIYF. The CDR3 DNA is TGCAGTGCTAGAGACTCCAGCTCTGGAAACACCATATATTTT.

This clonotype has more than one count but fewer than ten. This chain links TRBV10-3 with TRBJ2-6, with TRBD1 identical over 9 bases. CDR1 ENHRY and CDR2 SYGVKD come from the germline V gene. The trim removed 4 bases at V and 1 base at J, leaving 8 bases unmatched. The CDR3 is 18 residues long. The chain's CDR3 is CAISATGGIESGANVLTF. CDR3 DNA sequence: TGTGCCATCAGTGCAACAGGGGGCATAGAATCTGGGGCCAACGTCCTGACTTTC.

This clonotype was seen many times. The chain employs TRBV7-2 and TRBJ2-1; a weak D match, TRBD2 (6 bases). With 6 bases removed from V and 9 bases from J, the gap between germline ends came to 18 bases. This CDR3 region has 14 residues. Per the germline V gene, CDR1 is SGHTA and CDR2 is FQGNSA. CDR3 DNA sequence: TGTGCCAGCAGTTTTGACCCGGGAGCTGGTGAGCAGTTCTTC. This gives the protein CASSFDPGAGEQFF.

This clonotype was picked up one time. The chain's CDR3 is CASSIEIRDSSGNTIYF. The CDR3 DNA sequence: TGTGCCAGTAGTATAGAGATTCGGGACAGCTCTGGAAACACCATATATTTT. V gene TRBV19 combines with J gene TRBJ1-3; 7 bases fit TRBD1. The germline CDR1 and CDR2 sequences are LNHDA and SQIVND (reference sequence). The junction had 5 bases not matched to a gene; V was cut back by 0 bases and J by 0 bases. This CDR3 comprises 17 residues.

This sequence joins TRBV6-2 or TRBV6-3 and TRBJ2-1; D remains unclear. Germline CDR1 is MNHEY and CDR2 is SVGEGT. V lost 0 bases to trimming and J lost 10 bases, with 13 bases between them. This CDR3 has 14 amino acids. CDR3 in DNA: TGTGCCAGCAGTTACTCTACGGGCATTCAAGAGCAGTTCTTC. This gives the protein CASSYSTGIQEQFF.

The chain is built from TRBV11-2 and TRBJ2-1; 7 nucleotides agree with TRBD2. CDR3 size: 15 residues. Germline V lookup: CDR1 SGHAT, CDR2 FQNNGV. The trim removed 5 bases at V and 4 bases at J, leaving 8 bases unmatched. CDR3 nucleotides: TGTGCCAGCAGCGCCAGAGGGACTACATACAATGAGCAGTTCTTC. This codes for CASSARGTTYNEQFF.

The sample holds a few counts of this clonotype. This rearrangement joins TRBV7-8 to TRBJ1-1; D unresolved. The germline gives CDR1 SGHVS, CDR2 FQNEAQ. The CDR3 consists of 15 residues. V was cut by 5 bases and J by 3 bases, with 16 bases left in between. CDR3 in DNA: TGTGCCAGCAGCAGACCCGGGTCGCAGGACACTGAAGCTTTCTTT. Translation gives CASSRPGSQDTEAFF.

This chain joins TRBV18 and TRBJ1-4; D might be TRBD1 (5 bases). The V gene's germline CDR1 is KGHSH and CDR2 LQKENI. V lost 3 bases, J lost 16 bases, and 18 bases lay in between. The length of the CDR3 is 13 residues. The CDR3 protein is CASSPGEKGARFF. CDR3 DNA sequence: TGTGCCAGCTCACCCGGCGAAAAAGGGGCCAGGTTTTTT.

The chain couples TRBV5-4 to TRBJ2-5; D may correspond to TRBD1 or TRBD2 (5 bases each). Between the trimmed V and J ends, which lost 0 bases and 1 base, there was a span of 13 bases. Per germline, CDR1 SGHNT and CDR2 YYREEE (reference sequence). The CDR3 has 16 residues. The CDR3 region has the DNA TGTGCCAGCAGCTTGGGAGGGACGGGGATCCAAGAGACCCAGTACTTC. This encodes CASSLGGTGIQETQYF.

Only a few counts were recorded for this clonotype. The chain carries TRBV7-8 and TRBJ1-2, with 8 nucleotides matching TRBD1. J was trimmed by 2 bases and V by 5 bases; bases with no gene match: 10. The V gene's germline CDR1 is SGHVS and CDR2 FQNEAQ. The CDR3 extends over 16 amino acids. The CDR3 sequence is CASSPRWDRPNYGYTF. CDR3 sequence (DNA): TGTGCCAGCAGCCCGCGGTGGGACAGGCCCAACTATGGCTACACCTTC.

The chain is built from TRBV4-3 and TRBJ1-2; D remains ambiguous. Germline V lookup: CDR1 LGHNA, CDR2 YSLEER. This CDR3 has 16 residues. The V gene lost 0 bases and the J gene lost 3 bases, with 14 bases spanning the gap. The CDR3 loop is CASSQDLREQYYGYTF. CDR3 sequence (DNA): TGCGCCAGCAGCCAAGATCTTCGGGAACAGTACTATGGCTACACCTTC.

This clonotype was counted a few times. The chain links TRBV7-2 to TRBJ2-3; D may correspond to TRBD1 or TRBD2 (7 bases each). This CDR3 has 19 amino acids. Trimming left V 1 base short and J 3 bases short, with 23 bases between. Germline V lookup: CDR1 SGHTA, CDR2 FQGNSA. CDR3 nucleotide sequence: TGTGCCAGCAGCTTAGAGGGGTGGGGGGAGGGGGCCTGGACAGATACGCAGTATTTT. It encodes CASSLEGWGEGAWTDTQYF.

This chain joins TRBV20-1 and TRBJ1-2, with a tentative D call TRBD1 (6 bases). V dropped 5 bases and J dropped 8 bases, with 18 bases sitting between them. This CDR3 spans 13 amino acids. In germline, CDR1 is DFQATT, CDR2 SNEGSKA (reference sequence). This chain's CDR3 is CSAQLARTVGYTF. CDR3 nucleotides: TGCAGTGCTCAACTGGCCAGGACAGTGGGCTACACCTTC.

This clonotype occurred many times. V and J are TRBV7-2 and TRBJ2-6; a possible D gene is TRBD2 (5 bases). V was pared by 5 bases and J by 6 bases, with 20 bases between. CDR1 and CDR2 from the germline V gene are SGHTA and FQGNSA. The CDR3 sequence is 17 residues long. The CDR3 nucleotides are TGTGCCAGCAGCCAGGACGGGGTAATGGCGTTGGCCAACGTCCTGACTTTC. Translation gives CASSQDGVMALANVLTF.

CDR3 DNA sequence: TGTGCCAGCAGCCAAAGTGGAAACACCATATATTTT. Amino acid sequence: CASSQSGNTIYF. The chain carries TRBV12-3 or TRBV12-4 and TRBJ1-3; D is unresolved. The V and J ends lost 6 bases and 3 bases respectively, with 6 bases between them. The CDR3 sequence is 12 residues long.